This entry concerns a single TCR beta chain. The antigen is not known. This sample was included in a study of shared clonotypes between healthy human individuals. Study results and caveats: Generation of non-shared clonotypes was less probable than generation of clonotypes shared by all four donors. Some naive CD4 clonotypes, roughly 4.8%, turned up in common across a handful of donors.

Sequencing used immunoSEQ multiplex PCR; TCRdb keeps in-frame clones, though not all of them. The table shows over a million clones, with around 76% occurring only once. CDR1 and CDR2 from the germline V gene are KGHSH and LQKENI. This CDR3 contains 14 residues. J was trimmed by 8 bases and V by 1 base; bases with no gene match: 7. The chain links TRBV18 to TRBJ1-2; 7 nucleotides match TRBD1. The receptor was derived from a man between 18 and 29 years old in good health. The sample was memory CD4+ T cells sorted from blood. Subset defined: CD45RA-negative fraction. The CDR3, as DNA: TGTGCCAGCTCACCACGGGGGCAGGGGGAAGGCTACACCTTC. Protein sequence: CASSPRGQGEGYTF.